This T cell receptor (beta chain) was identified during a study of identical twins. The V gene lost 6 bases and the J gene lost 3 bases, with 15 bases spanning the gap. The CDR3 loop spans 14 amino acids. In germline, CDR1 is SEHNR, CDR2 FQNEAQ (reference sequence). Concerning this clonotype: Its antigen is still unknown.

Study-level findings and limits: Out-of-frame alpha sequences common to twins exhibited an excess of low generation probability.

TCRdb re-derived calls from the 5' RACE reads in MiXCR, one entry per CDR3 protein. The table shows hundreds of thousands of distinct CDR3 sequences, with about 20% occurring only once. The data were also submitted as part of a second study, on T cells expressing NK-cell markers. This second study says: The TCR beta repertoires originated in sorted CD3+CD56+NKG2C+, CD3+CD56+NKG2C- and CD3+CD56-NKG2C+ T cells. Each of several donors carried dominant NKG2C+ clonotypes accounting for about 1.0-8% of CD8+ T cells.

V usage is TRBV7-9 and J usage is TRBJ2-7, with D possibly being TRBD1 (6 bases). Sequences were obtained from PBMCs. The source is a woman between 18 and 30 years old in good health. The CDR3, as DNA: TGTGCCAGCAGTTGGACAGACCGAATCTACGAGCAGTACTTC. This sequence encodes CASSWTDRIYEQYF.